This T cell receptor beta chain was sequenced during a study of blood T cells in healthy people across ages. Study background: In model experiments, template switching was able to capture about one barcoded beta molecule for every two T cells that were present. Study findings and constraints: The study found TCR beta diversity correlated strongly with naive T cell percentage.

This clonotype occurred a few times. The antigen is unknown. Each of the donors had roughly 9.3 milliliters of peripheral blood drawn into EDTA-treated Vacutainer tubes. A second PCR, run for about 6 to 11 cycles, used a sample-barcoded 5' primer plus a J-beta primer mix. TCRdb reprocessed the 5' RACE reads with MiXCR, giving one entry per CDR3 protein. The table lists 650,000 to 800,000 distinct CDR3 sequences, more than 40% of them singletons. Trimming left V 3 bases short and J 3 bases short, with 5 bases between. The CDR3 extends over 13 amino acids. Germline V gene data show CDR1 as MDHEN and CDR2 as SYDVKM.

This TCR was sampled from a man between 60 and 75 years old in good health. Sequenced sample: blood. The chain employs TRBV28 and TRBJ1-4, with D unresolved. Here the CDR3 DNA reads TGTGCCAGCAGTTTGTCAGCTAATGAAAAACTGTTTTTT. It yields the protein CASSLSANEKLFF.